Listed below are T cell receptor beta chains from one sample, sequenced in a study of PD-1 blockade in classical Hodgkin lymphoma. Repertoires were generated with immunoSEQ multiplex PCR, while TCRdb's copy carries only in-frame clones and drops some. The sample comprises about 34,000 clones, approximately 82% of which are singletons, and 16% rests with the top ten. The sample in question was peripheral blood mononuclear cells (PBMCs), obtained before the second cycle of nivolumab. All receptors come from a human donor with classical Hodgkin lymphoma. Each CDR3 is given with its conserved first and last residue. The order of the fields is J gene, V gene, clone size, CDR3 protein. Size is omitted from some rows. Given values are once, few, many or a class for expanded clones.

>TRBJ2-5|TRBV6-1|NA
CASSVGQLGGTQYF
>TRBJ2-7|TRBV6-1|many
CASMNSPLGEQYF
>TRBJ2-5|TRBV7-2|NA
CASSLGFEETQYF
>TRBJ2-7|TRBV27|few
CASSPGLAAYEQYF
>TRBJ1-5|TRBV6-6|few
CASSYRQSNQPQHF
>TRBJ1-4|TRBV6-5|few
CASTKAPGRVEKLFF
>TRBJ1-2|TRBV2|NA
CASSLTGGGGYTF
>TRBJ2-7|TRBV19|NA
CASRQGRNSYEQYF
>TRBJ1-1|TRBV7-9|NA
CASSLPKTGHTEAFF
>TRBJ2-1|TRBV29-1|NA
CSVAFRHEQFF
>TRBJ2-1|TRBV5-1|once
CASSLVASGGANEQFF
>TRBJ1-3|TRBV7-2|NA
CASSSPRGGPQPGNTIYF
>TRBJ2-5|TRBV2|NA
CASSDVEAGGQYF
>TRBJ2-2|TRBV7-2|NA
CASSPDGGGALRELFF
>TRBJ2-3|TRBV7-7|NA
CASSPDEGGGQYF
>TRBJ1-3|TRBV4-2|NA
CASSQEWSGGGNTIYF
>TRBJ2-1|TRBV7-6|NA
CASSQFLREGYNEQFF
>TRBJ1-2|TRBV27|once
CASSLYPGPPNYGYTF
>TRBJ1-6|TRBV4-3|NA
CASSQGTGGLLDSPLHF
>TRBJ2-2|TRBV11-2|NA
CASSATLNTGELFF
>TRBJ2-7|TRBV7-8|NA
CASSLGGDSYEQYF
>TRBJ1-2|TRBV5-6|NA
CASSLGTGGGYGYTF
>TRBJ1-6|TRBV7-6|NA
CASSPTNSPLHF
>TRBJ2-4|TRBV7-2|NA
CASSHGAAKNIQYF
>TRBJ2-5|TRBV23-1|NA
CASSRTGGNETQYF